This TCR beta chain comes out of a study of T cell responses to AZD1222 COVID-19 vaccine. With respect to this clone: The antigen remains unidentified.

Study results and limitations: Only a handful of people who got AZD1222 tested seropositive at baseline.

This CDR3 spans 15 amino acids. V lost 3 bases and J 1 base, leaving 10 bases between the germline ends. Germline V gene sequence: CDR1 MGHDK, CDR2 SYGVNS. Assay used: immunoSEQ multiplex PCR; TCRdb lists only in-frame clones, some missing. The sample includes tens of thousands of clones, 87% of them seen just once. The sample here was peripheral blood, taken 28 days after the second AZD1222 dose. The gene calls are TRBV25-1 and TRBJ2-4; D may match TRBD1 or TRBD2 (5 bases each). This sequence was found in an adult who received the AZD1222 COVID-19 vaccine. The CDR3 is CASSDPGRAKNIQYF. In nucleotides, the CDR3 is TGTGCCAGCAGTGACCCGGGGCGCGCCAAAAACATTCAGTACTTC. The variable domain in full, with the rest retrieved from reference TRBV25-1 and TRBJ2-4, is EADIYQTPRYLVIGTGKKITLECSQTMGHDKMYWYQQDPGMELHLIHYSYGVNSTEKGDLSSESTVSRIRTEHFPLTLESARPSHTSQYLCASSDPGRAKNIQYFGAGTRLSVL.